A single T cell receptor (beta chain) is shown here with its context. After 15 days, CD4+ cells were restimulated approximately a day with the same allogeneic DPB1. Retrovirally transduced HeLa cells with HLA-DPA1/DPB1, HLA-DM, invariant chain and CD80 served as stimulators. This entry belongs to a study of T cell repertoires and HLA-DP antigens. From germline, CDR1 is SGDLS and CDR2 YYNGEE. V lost 4 bases and J 5 bases, leaving 9 bases between the germline ends. There are 12 residues in the CDR3. TCRdb keeps only in-frame clones here, not all; method: immunoSEQ multiplex PCR. This sample has some 2,000 clones, with about four fifths found just once.

The source material was CD137- CD4+ T cells from cultured PBMCs. The sequence came from a woman under 30 in good health and CMV-seronegative. J is TRBJ2-5 and V is TRBV9; D gene uncertain. This CDR3 reads CASSPLGETQYF. CDR3 DNA: TGTGCCAGCAGCCCGCTCGGGGAGACCCAGTACTTC.